This TCR beta chain emerged from a study of cytomegalovirus exposure and HLA in healthy donors. Of note for this clone: Its antigen is not known.

The CDR3 contains 15 residues. The ends were cut back, 4 bases at V and 0 bases at J, with 11 bases in the middle. Looked up from germline, CDR1 is SGDLS and CDR2 is YYNGEE. PCR employed 60 Vbeta and 13 Jbeta primers. The assay was immunoSEQ multiplex PCR, and TCRdb's table has in-frame clones only and misses some. The sample holds around 100,000 clones, roughly 81% seen once. Findings and limits, study-wide: The authors later found TCR association rates varying by HLA locus, with DRB1 most and HLA-C fewest.

This rearrangement joins TRBV9 to TRBJ2-1; D gene unclear. Material: PBMCs. This TCR derives from a woman younger than 30 in good health and CMV-seropositive. CDR3 residues: CASSPFPSSYNEQFF. As DNA, the CDR3 is TGTGCCAGCAGCCCTTTCCCGAGCTCCTACAATGAGCAGTTCTTC.